Listed below are T cell receptor beta chains from one sample, sequenced in a study of blood T cell repertoires in COVID-19. The method was immunoSEQ multiplex PCR; TCRdb's version includes in-frame clones alone and lacks a portion of them. The sample shows about 220,000 clones, 83% of them seen only once. Sequencing was done on a sample of peripheral blood. The source is a woman aged 40-49 years with active or convalescent COVID-19. Each CDR3 is given with its conserved first and last residue. D genes are given only for firm matches. Size tells how often a clone was seen (once, few, many) or the class of an expanded clone, and some rows leave it out.

clone size	V gene	CDR3 length	D gene	J gene	CDR3 DNA	CDR3 protein
-	TRBV19	16	-	TRBJ2-3	TGTGCCAGTGACTATCGGATGGGCAGAAGCACAGATACGCAGTATTTT	CASDYRMGRSTDTQYF
-	TRBV27	16	-	TRBJ1-5	TGTGCCAGCACTAGTCGGGGAGGGGATAGCAATCAGCCCCAGCATTTT	CASTSRGGDSNQPQHF
-	TRBV10-1	15	TRBD2	TRBJ2-2	TGCGCCAGCAGTGTAGCGGGAGAAAACACCGGGGAGCTGTTTTTT	CASSVAGENTGELFF
-	TRBV24-1	15	TRBD1	TRBJ1-2	TGTGCCACCAGTGACCCAGGGACAGGCCCCAGGGGCTACACCTTC	CATSDPGTGPRGYTF
-	TRBV19	15	TRBD1	TRBJ2-5	TGTGCCAGTAGTACATGGGACAGGCACCAAGAGACCCAGTACTTC	CASSTWDRHQETQYF
-	TRBV5-1	16	TRBD1	TRBJ1-5	TGCGCCAGCAGCACTGGGACAGGGGGGAGCAATCAGCCCCAGCATTTT	CASSTGTGGSNQPQHF
-	TRBV6-5	14	TRBD1	TRBJ1-2	TGTGCCAGCAGTTATACAGGGGGCAGCTATGGCTACACCTTC	CASSYTGGSYGYTF
once	TRBV30	15	TRBD1	TRBJ1-6	TGTGCCTGGAGGGGGATGGGACAGGGGTTGTATCCCCTCCACTTT	CAWRGMGQGLYPLHF
once	TRBV28	15	TRBD2	TRBJ2-2	TGTGCCAGCTGGCGGGGGGGCCATTACACCGGGGAGCTGTTTTTT	CASWRGGHYTGELFF
-	TRBV6-2/TRBV6-3	17	-	TRBJ2-3	TGTGCCAGCAGTTACCCCATCGTGGCGCGTGGAGATGGTACGCAGTATTTT	CASSYPIVARGDGTQYF
-	TRBV9	14	-	TRBJ2-2	TGTGCCAGCAGCCTGCCTGGCGGGACCGGGGAGCTGTTTTTT	CASSLPGGTGELFF
few	TRBV19	17	TRBD1	TRBJ2-3	TGTGCCAGTAGTACGACAGGGGGCTGGACTAGCACAGATACGCAGTATTTT	CASSTTGGWTSTDTQYF
-	TRBV30	15	-	TRBJ1-4	TGTGCCTGGAGTCAAAGCGGACGGTCTAATGAAAAACTGTTTTTT	CAWSQSGRSNEKLFF
-	TRBV12-5	15	-	TRBJ1-2	TGTGCTAGTGGTCTCACGGACACGGTAGGGAATGGCTACACCTTC	CASGLTDTVGNGYTF
-	TRBV6-5	14	-	TRBJ1-4	TGTGCCACCAGAGGTTGGGGGGATGATGAAAAACTGTTTTTT	CATRGWGDDEKLFF
-	TRBV5-1	16	-	TRBJ2-3	TGCGCCAGCAGCTCAAACGTCGGAGGGAGCACAGATACGCAGTATTTT	CASSSNVGGSTDTQYF
-	TRBV14	16	-	TRBJ2-3	TGTGCCAGCAGCCAAGGACTAGGGGGGGACACAGATACGCAGTATTTT	CASSQGLGGDTDTQYF
-	TRBV11-1	13	-	TRBJ2-7	TGTGCCAGCAGCTTTCTACAGGGCAGCGAGCAGTACTTC	CASSFLQGSEQYF
-	TRBV11-3	13	-	TRBJ2-7	TGTGCCAGCAGCTTAGATAGACAGGACGAGCAGTACTTC	CASSLDRQDEQYF
-	TRBV7-9	17	TRBD2	TRBJ2-1	TGTGCCAGCAGCCCCCGACTAGCGGGACTTCCGTACAATGAGCAGTTCTTC	CASSPRLAGLPYNEQFF
once	TRBV5-1	15	TRBD2	TRBJ2-5	TGCGCCAGCAGCTTGGGCAGCGGGGGGGCGGAGACCCAGTACTTC	CASSLGSGGAETQYF
few	TRBV3-1/TRBV3-2	13	-	TRBJ2-5	TGTGCCAGCAGCCAGGGCCTTCAAGAGACCCAGTACTTC	CASSQGLQETQYF
once	TRBV24-1	14	-	TRBJ1-2	TGTGCCACCAGTGATTTGTCGCGGTACTATGGCTACACCTTC	CATSDLSRYYGYTF
many	TRBV29-1	12	TRBD1	TRBJ1-2	TGCAGCATACGGGACAGGAGCTATGGCTACACCTTC	CSIRDRSYGYTF
few	TRBV28	11	-	TRBJ1-2	TGTGCCAGCAGTCTTGGACAGGGCTACACCTTC	CASSLGQGYTF
-	TRBV7-9	13	-	TRBJ1-1	TGTGCCAGCAGCCCCGAAGGGGAGGCTGAAGCTTTCTTT	CASSPEGEAEAFF
-	TRBV2	13	TRBD1	TRBJ1-2	TGTGCCAGCAGCGGACAGGGTTTTGGTGGCTACACCTTC	CASSGQGFGGYTF